This T cell receptor beta chain comes out of a study of blood T cell repertoires in COVID-19. As for the study in general: Collection of acute and convalescent COVID-19 samples took place in the United States, Italy and Spain. PBMCs, B-cell-depleted T cells, or T cells were the source of the cDNA or gDNA that made up the material.

V was clipped by 3 bases and J by 7 bases, with 12 bases between them. This CDR3 comprises 13 residues. CDR1 and CDR2 (germline): MDHEN, SYDVKM. Sequencing was performed with immunoSEQ multiplex PCR; in TCRdb, only in-frame clones are kept and a portion is missing. The table includes 100,000 or so clones, about 90% detected once. Material for sequencing was peripheral blood. This TCR came from a man aged 45 to 65 with acute or convalescent COVID-19. V usage is TRBV28 and J usage is TRBJ2-5; TRBD1 might be the D (6 bases). Here the CDR3 reads CASSFRGRGTQYF. The CDR3 DNA sequence: TGTGCCAGCAGTTTTAGGGGCAGGGGGACCCAGTACTTC.